The 5 T cell receptor beta chains below were found in one sample sequenced in a study of neurological immune-mediated disorders. Each CDR3 protein is one row after TCRdb ran MiXCR on the 5' RACE reads. The repertoire holds about 21,000 distinct CDR3 sequences, with roughly a sixth as singletons. The specimen was CD8+ T cells from blood. All receptors come from a woman between 18 and 30 years old with multiple sclerosis.

This clonotype was seen many times. This sequence joins TRBV7-2 and TRBJ2-5, with 12 bases fitting TRBD1. After removal of 3 bases from V and 5 bases from J, the junction contained 4 bases not matched to a gene. Germline CDR1 reads SGHTA; CDR2 reads FQGNSA. The CDR3 extends over 15 amino acids. CDR3 amino acids: CASSFRDRGLETQYF. In DNA form, the CDR3 reads TGTGCCAGCAGCTTCCGGGACAGGGGGCTGGAGACCCAGTACTTC.

By proportion, this clonotype is medium-sized. The rearrangement uses TRBV9 and TRBJ1-1; tentative D call: TRBD1 (5 bases). Trimming removed 4 bases from V and 1 base from J, with 14 bases in between. The CDR3 extends over 15 amino acids. Germline assignment: CDR1 SGDLS and CDR2 YYNGEE. The CDR3 DNA follows: TGTGCCAGCAGCCCCGCTGAGAGGGGGAACACTGAAGCTTTCTTT. This encodes CASSPAERGNTEAFF.

This clonotype was picked up many times. The CDR3 loop is CSARHPGTGYNEQFF. CDR3 DNA: TGCAGTGCTAGACACCCCGGGACAGGGTACAATGAGCAGTTCTTC. This chain uses TRBV20-1 with TRBJ2-1; TRBD1 agrees at 9 bases. V lost 2 bases and J lost 4; bases outside the gene matches: 6. Germline-derived CDR1 and CDR2 are DFQATT and SNEGSKA (reference sequence). The CDR3 runs 15 residues.

This clonotype appeared many times. This rearrangement joins TRBV7-9 to TRBJ2-7; D is perhaps TRBD2 (5 bases). The length of the CDR3 is 13 residues. The V gene's germline CDR1 is SEHNR and CDR2 FQNEAQ (reference sequence). V shed 5 bases and J shed 1 base, with 9 bases lying between them. The CDR3 nucleotides are TGTGCCAGCAGCCTACCGGGGTCCTACGAGCAGTACGTC. As protein: CASSLPGSYEQYV.

By frequency in the sample, this clonotype is medium-sized. The CDR3: CASSQGRVTEAFF. The DNA of the CDR3 is TGCGCCAGCAGCCAGGGGAGGGTCACTGAAGCTTTCTTT. V and J are TRBV4-3 and TRBJ1-1; D gene uncertain. Germline CDR1 LGHNA, CDR2 YSLEER. CDR3 size: 13 residues. Deletions cut 3 bases from V and 4 bases from J, with 9 bases between.